This T cell receptor beta chain emerged from a study of blood T cell repertoires in COVID-19. Background on the study: PBMCs, B-cell-depleted T cells, or T cells provided the cDNA or gDNA that made up the material.

Sequencing was performed with immunoSEQ multiplex PCR; in TCRdb, only in-frame clones are kept and a portion is missing. The sample shows around 370,000 clones, about nine tenths of them seen only once. CDR1 and CDR2 from the germline V gene are MGHRA and YSYEKL. This CDR3 has 15 residues. Germline trimming cut 3 bases from V and 7 bases from J; bases unmatched to any gene: 6. What was sequenced was peripheral blood. V gene TRBV4-1 combines with J gene TRBJ1-2; TRBD1 agrees at 12 bases. This sequence was found in a woman aged 70-85 years with COVID-19, enrolled during active disease. CDR3 in DNA: TGCGCCAGCAGCCAGCCGGGACAGGGGGCGTTTGGCTACACCTTC. Its translation is CASSQPGQGAFGYTF.